This TCR beta chain was observed in a study of T cell repertoires in cytomegalovirus infection. The wider study: Through public TCR beta signatures, both CMV infection and matching HLA type were indicated.

Points on this clonotype: The antigen remains unidentified.

Using its own MiXCR run on the reads, TCRdb lists one record per CDR3 protein. Of some 500,000 distinct CDR3 sequences listed, around 30% are singletons. Whole-study findings and limits: Of the TCR beta families, the public ones yielded a cumulative frequency that identified carriers of CMV plus the relevant HLA.

This CDR3 has 15 residues. V was pared by 7 bases and J by 6 bases, with 14 bases of the junction left unmatched. Specimen: cultured PBMCs, collected from culture after CMV antigen stimulation. This rearrangement joins TRBV12-3 or TRBV12-4 to TRBJ1-1, with 7 bases that match TRBD1. The TCR was taken from a human donor in good health (CMV status not recorded). Some clones in this sample may be carry-over from other donors' samples. The CDR3 spells CASTDQGQLRAEAFF. CDR3 DNA: TGTGCCAGCACCGACCAGGGACAGCTGAGGGCTGAAGCTTTCTTT.